This TCR beta chain was captured by sequencing in a study of beta chain features in type 1 diabetes. Findings of the study overall: TCRB CDR3s were moderately but significantly shorter in Type 1 diabetes patients in all four CD4+ subsets.

Germline V lookup: CDR1 MNHEY, CDR2 SMNVEV (reference sequence). This CDR3 is built from 15 residues. V was cut by 3 bases and J by 6 bases, with 12 bases left in between. This clone has just a few counts. Its antigen remains unknown. Expressed TCRB transcripts were sequenced because the entire RNA isolate underwent reverse transcription. Method: immunoSEQ multiplex PCR; TCRdb's copy keeps in-frame clones and lacks some. The data hold 500,000 to 650,000 clones, with roughly an eighth observed a single time. This chain uses TRBV27 with TRBJ1-6; no clear D gene. This TCR came from a man aged 25 to 45 with type 1 diabetes. Sequencing was carried out using naive CD4+ T cells from blood. CDR3: CASSLRGHINSPLHF. Here the CDR3 DNA reads TGTGCCAGCAGTTTGCGGGGTCACATTAATTCACCCCTCCACTTT.